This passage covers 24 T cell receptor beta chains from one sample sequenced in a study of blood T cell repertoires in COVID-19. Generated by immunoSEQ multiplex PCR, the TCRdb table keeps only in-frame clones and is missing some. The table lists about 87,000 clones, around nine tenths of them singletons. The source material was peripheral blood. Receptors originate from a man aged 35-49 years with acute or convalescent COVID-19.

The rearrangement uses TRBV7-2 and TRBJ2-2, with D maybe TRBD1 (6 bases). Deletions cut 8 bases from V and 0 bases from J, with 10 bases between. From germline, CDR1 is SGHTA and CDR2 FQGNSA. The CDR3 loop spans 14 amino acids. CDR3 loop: CASQGSANTGELFF. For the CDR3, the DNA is TGTGCCAGCCAGGGGTCTGCGAACACCGGGGAGCTGTTTTTT.

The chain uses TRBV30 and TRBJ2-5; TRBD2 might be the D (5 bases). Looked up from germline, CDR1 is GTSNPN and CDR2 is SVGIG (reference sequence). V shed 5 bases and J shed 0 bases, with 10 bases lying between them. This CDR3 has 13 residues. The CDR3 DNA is TGTGCCTGGGGGAGTAGGTACCAAGAGACCCAGTACTTC. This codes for CAWGSRYQETQYF.

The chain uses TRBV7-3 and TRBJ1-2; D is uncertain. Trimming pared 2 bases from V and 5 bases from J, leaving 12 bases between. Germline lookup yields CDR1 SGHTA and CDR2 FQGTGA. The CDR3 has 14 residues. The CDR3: CASSLGQEGYGYTF. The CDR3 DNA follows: TGTGCCAGCAGCTTAGGTCAGGAGGGATATGGCTACACCTTC. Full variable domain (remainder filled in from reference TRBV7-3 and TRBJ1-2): GAGVSQTPSNKVTEKGKYVELRCDPISGHTALYWYRQSLGQGPEFLIYFQGTGAADDSGLPNDRFFAVRPEGSVSTLKIQRTERGDSAVYLCASSLGQEGYGYTFGSGTRLTVV.

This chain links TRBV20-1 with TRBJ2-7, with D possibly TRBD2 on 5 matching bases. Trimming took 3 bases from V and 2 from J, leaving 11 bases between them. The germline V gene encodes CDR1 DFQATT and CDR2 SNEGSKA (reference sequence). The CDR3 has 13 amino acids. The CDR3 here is CSASHGVAYEQYF. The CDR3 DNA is TGCAGTGCTAGTCACGGGGTCGCCTACGAGCAGTACTTC.

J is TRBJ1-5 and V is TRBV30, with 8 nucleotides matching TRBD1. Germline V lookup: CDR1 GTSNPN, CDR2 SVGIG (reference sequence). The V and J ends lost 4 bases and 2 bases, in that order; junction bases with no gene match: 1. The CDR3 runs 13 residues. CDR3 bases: TGTGCCTGGAAACAGGGGGGCAATCAGCCCCAGCATTTT. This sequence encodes CAWKQGGNQPQHF.

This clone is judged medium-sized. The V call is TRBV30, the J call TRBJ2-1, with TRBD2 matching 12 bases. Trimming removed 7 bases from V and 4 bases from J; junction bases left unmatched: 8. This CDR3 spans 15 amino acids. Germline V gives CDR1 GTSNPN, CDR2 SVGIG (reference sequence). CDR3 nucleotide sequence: TGTGCCTCAAGACTAGCGGGAGTTCGGTACAATGAGCAGTTCTTC. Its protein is CASRLAGVRYNEQFF. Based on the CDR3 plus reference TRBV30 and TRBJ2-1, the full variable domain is SQTIHQWPATLVQPVGSPLSLECTVEGTSNPNLYWYRQAAGRGLQLLFYSVGIGQISSEVPQNLSASRPQDRQFILSSKKLLLSDSGFYLCASRLAGVRYNEQFFGPGTRLTVL.

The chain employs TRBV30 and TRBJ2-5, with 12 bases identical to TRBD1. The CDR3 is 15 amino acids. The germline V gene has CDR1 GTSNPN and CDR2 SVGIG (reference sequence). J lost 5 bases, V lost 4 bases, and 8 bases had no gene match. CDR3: CAWTAGTGGWETQYF. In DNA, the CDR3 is TGTGCCTGGACTGCAGGGACAGGGGGCTGGGAGACCCAGTACTTC. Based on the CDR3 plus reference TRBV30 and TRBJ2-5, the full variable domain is SQTIHQWPATLVQPVGSPLSLECTVEGTSNPNLYWYRQAAGRGLQLLFYSVGIGQISSEVPQNLSASRPQDRQFILSSKKLLLSDSGFYLCAWTAGTGGWETQYFGPGTRLLVL.

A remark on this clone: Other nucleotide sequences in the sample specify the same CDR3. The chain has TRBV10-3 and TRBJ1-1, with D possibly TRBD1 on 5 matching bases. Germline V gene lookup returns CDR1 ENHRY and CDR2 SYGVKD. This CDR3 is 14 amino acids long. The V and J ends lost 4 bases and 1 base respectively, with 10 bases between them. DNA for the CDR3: TGTGCCATCAGTGGGGGTGGGGCGAACACTGAAGCTTTCTTT. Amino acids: CAISGGGANTEAFF.

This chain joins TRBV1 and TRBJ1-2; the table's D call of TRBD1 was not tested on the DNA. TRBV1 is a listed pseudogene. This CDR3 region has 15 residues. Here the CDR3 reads CTSSQGRVSPYGYTF. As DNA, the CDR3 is TGCACCAGCAGCCAAGGCAGGGTAAGTCCCTATGGCTACACCTTC.

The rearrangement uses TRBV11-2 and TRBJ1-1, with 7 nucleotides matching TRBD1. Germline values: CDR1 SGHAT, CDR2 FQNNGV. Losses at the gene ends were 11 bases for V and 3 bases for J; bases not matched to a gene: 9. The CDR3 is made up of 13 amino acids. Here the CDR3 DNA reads TGTGCCGGGGGCCGAGACAGGGACACTGAAGCTTTCTTT. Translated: CAGGRDRDTEAFF.

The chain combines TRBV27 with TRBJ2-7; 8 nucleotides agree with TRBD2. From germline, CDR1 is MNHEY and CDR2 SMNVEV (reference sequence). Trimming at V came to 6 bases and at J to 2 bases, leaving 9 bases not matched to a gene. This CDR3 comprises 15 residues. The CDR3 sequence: CASRKRNSGAYEQYF. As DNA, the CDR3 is TGTGCCAGCAGGAAAAGGAATAGCGGGGCCTACGAGCAGTACTTC.

Here the CDR3 DNA reads TGTGCCAGCAGATTGGCAGGGGGCGAGAACACTGAAGCTTTCTTT. It encodes CASRLAGGENTEAFF. The J gene is TRBJ1-1, the V gene TRBV4-2; TRBD1 aligns across 8 bases. The CDR3 covers 15 residues. Germline lookup yields CDR1 LGHNA and CDR2 YNFKEQ. The ends lost 6 bases at V and 1 base at J; junction bases unmatched: 7.

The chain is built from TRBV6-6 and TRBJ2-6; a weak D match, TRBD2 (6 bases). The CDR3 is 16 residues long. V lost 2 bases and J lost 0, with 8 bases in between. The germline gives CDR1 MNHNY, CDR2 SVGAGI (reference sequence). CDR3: CASSYGGSSGANVLTF. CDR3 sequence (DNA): TGTGCCAGCAGTTACGGAGGGAGCTCTGGGGCCAACGTCCTGACTTTC.

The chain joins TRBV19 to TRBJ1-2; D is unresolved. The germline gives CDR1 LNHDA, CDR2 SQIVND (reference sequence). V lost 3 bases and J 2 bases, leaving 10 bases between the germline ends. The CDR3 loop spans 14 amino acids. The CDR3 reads CASSIDDTNYGYTF. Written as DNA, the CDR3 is TGTGCCAGTAGTATTGATGACACCAACTATGGCTACACCTTC.

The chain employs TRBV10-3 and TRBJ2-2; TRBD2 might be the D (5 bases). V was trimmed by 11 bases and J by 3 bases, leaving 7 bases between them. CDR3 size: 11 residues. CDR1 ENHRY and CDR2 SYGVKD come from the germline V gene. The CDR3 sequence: CAAGDTGELFF. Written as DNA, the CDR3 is TGTGCCGCCGGGGACACCGGGGAGCTGTTTTTT.

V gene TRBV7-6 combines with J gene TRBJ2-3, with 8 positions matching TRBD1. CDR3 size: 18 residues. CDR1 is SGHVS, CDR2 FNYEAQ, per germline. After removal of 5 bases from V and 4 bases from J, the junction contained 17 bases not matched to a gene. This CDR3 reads CASSPIGTGGWRADTQYF. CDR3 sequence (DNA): TGTGCCAGCAGCCCAATTGGGACAGGTGGTTGGCGGGCAGATACGCAGTATTTT.

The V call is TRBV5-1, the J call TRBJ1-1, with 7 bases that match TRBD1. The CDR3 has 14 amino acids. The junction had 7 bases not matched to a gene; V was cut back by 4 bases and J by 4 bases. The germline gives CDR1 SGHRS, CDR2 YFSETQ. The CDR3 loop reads CASSVTPGGTEAFF. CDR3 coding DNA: TGCGCCAGCAGCGTAACCCCAGGGGGCACTGAAGCTTTCTTT.

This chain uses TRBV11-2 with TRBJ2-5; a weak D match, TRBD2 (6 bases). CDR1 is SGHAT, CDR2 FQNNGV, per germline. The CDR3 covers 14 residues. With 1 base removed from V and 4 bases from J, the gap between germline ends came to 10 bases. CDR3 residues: CASSLGTTRETQYF. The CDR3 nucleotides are TGTGCCAGCAGCTTAGGGACTACCCGAGAGACCCAGTACTTC.

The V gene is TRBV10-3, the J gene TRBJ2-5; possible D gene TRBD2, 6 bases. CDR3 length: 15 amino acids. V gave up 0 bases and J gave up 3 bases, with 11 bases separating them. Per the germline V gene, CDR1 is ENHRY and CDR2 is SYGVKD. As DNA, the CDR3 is TGTGCCATCAGTGAGTCCGGGGGAGACAAAGAGACCCAGTACTTC. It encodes CAISESGGDKETQYF.

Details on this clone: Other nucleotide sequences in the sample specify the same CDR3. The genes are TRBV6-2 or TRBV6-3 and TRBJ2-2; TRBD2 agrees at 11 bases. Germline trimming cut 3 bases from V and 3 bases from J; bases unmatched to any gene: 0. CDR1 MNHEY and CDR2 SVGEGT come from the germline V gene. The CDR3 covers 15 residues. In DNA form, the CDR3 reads TGTGCCAGCAGTTATAGCGGGGGGGACACCGGGGAGCTGTTTTTT. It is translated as CASSYSGGDTGELFF.

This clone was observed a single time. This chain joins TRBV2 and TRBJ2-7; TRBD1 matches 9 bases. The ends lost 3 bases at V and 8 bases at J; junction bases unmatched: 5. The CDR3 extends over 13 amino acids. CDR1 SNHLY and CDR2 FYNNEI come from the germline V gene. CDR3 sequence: CASSDGQGLKQYF. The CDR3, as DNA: TGTGCCAGCAGTGACGGACAGGGGTTAAAGCAGTACTTC. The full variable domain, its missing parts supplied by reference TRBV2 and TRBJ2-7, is EPEVTQTPSHQVTQMGQEVILRCVPISNHLYFYWYRQILGQKVEFLVSFYNNEISEKSEIFDDQFSVERPDGSNFTLKIRSTKLEDSAMYFCASSDGQGLKQYFGPGTRLTVT.

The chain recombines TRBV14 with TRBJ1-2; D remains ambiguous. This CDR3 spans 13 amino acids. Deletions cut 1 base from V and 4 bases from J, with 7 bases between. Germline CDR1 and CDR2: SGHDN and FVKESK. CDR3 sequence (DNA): TGTGCCAGCAGCCAAGGGGAGATCTATGGCTACACCTTC. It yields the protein CASSQGEIYGYTF. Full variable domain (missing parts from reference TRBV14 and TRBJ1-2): EAGVTQFPSHSVIEKGQTVTLRCDPISGHDNLYWYRRVMGKEIKFLLHFVKESKQDESGMPNNRFLAERTGGTYSTLKVQPAELEDSGVYFCASSQGEIYGYTFGSGTRLTVV.

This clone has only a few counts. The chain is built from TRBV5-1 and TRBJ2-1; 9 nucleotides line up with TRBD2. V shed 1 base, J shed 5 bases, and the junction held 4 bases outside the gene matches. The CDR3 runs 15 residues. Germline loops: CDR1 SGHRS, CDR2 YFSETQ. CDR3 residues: CASSLLAGSDNEQFF. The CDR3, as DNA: TGCGCCAGCAGCTTGCTAGCGGGGTCCGACAATGAGCAGTTCTTC.

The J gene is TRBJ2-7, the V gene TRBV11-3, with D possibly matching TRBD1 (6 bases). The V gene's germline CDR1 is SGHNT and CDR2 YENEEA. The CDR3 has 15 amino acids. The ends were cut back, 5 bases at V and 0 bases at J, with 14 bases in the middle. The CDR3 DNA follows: TGTGCCAGCAGCCGCGGACAGCGACTCTCCTACGAGCAGTACTTC. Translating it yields CASSRGQRLSYEQYF.